This T cell receptor beta chain derives from a study of blood T cell repertoires in COVID-19. Whole-study context: Sites in the United States, Italy and Spain provided acute and convalescent COVID-19 samples.

Sequencing was performed with immunoSEQ multiplex PCR; in TCRdb, only in-frame clones are kept and a portion is missing. The table lists about 380,000 clones, 88% of them singletons. Participant ages covered roughly 18 to 89 years across around 25 US areas. Participants were placed into cohorts based on the clinical history they reported. V lost 7 bases to trimming and J lost 2 bases, with 5 bases between them. This CDR3 is built from 11 residues. This clonotype was sampled from a woman in her late teens or twenties who had recovered from COVID-19. The gene calls are TRBV12-3 or TRBV12-4 and TRBJ1-1, with unresolved D. The specimen sequenced was PBMCs or T cells enriched from blood (not recorded which). CDR3 residues: CASTLNTEAFF. DNA for the CDR3: TGTGCCAGCACCCTTAACACTGAAGCTTTCTTT.